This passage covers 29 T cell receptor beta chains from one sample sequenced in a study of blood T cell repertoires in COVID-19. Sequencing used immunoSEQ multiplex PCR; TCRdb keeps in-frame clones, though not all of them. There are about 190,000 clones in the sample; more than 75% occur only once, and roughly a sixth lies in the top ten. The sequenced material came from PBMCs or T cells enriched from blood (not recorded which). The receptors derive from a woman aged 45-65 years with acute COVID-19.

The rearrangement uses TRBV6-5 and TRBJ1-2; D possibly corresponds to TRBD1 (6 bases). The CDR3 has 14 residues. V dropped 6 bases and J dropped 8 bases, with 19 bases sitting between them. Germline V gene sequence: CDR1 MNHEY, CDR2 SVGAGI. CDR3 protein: CASRALQGTWGYTF. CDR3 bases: TGTGCCAGCAGGGCCCTACAGGGAACTTGGGGCTACACCTTC.

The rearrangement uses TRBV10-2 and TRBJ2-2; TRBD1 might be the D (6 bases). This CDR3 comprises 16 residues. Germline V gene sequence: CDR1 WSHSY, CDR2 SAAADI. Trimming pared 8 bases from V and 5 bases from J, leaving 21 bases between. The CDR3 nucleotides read TGCGCCAGCCAAGAAACTTGGGGGCAGGAAACCGGGGAGCTGTTTTTT. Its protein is CASQETWGQETGELFF.

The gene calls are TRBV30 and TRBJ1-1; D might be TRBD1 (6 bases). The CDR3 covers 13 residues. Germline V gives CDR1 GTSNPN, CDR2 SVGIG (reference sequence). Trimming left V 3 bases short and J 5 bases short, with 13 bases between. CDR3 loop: CAWRGQPGTEAFF. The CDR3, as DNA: TGTGCCTGGAGAGGACAGCCGGGGACTGAAGCTTTCTTT.

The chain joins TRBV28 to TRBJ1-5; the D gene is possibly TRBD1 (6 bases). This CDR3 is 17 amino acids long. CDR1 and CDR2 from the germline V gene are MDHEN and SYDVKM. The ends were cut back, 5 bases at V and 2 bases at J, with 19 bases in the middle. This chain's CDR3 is CASSLYGTSVGNQPQHF. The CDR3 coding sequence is TGTGCCAGCAGTCTATATGGGACATCCGTCGGCAATCAGCCCCAGCATTTT.

The CDR3 loop is CASSSLGGGRAFNQPQHF. The CDR3, as DNA: TGTGCCAGCAGCTCCCTGGGCGGGGGAAGAGCCTTCAATCAGCCCCAGCATTTT. This chain uses TRBV7-9 with TRBJ1-5, with D perhaps TRBD1 (5 bases). CDR1 is SEHNR and CDR2 is FQNEAQ in the germline V gene (reference sequence). The V end lost 4 bases, the J end lost 3 bases, and 22 bases lay between the germline ends. This CDR3 comprises 18 residues.

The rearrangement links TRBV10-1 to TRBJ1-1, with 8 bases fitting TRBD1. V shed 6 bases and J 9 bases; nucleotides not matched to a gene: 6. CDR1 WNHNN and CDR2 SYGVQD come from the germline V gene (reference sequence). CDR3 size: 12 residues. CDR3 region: CASSVTGAQAFF. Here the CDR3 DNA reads TGCGCCAGCAGCGTGACAGGGGCCCAAGCTTTCTTT.

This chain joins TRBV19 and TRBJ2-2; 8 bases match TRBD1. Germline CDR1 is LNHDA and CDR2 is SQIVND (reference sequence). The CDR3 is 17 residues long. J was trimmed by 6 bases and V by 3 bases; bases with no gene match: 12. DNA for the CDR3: TGTGCCAGTAGTATCGCAGGGGGCTTGATAAGCGCCGGGGAGCTGTTTTTT. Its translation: CASSIAGGLISAGELFF. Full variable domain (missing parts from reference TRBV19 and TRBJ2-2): DGGITQSPKYLFRKEGQNVTLSCEQNLNHDAMYWYRQDPGQGLRLIYYSQIVNDFQKGDIAEGYSVSREKKESFPLTVTSAQKNPTAFYLCASSIAGGLISAGELFFGEGSRLTVL.

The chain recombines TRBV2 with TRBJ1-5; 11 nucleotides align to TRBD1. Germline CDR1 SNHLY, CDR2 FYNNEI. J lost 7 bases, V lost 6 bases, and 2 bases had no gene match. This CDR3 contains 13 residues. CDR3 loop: CASRGTGGQPQHF. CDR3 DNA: TGTGCCAGCAGGGGGACAGGGGGACAGCCCCAGCATTTT.

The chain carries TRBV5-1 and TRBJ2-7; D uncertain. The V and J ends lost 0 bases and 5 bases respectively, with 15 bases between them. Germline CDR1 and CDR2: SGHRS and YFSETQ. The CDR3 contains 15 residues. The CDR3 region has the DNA TGCGCCAGCAGCTTGGGGTTGAACTCCTACGACGAGCAGTACGTC. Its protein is CASSLGLNSYDEQYV.

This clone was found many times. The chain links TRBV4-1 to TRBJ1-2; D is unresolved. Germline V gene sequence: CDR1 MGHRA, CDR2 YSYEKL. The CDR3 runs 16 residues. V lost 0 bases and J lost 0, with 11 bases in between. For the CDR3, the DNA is TGCGCCAGCAGCCAAGATACCGCGTTTTCTAACTATGGCTACACCTTC. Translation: CASSQDTAFSNYGYTF.

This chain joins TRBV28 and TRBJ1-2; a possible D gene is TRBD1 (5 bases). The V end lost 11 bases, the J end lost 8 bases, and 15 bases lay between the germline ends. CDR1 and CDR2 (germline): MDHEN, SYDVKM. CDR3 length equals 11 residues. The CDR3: CASEFGAGYTF. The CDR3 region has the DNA TGTGCCTCGGAATTTGGGGCCGGCTACACCTTC.

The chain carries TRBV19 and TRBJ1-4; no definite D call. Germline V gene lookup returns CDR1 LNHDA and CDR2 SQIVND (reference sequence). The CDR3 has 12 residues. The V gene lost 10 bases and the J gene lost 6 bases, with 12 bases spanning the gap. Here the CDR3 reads CATAGADEKLFF. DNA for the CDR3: TGTGCCACGGCGGGCGCGGATGAAAAACTGTTTTTT. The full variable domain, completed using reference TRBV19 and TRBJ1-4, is DGGITQSPKYLFRKEGQNVTLSCEQNLNHDAMYWYRQDPGQGLRLIYYSQIVNDFQKGDIAEGYSVSREKKESFPLTVTSAQKNPTAFYLCATAGADEKLFFGSGTQLSVL.

CDR3 coding DNA: TGTGCCAGCAGGCGGGAAGGCGCTAATGAAAAACTGTTTTTT. Residues: CASRREGANEKLFF. The chain uses TRBV7-9 and TRBJ1-4, with D hard to call. CDR3 length: 14 amino acids. The V end was cut by 6 bases, the J end by 3 bases, with 11 bases between. CDR1 and CDR2 from the germline V gene are SEHNR and FQNEAQ (reference sequence). The full variable domain, in which reference TRBV7-9 and TRBJ1-4 provide the parts outside the CDR3, is DTGVSQNPRHKITKRGQNVTFRCDPISEHNRLYWYRQTLGQGPEFLTYFQNEAQLEKSRLLSDRFSAERPKGSFSTLEIQRTEQGDSAMYLCASRREGANEKLFFGSGTQLSVL.

In nucleotides, the CDR3 is TGTGCCAGCAGCCCGGAAAGCGGAGTTTCCTACAATGAGCAGTTCTTC. It yields the protein CASSPESGVSYNEQFF. The chain employs TRBV3-1 (or the pseudogene TRBV3-2) and TRBJ2-1; a weak D match, TRBD2 (5 bases). The V gene's germline CDR1 is LGHDT and CDR2 YNNKEL (reference sequence). This CDR3 has 16 residues. The V gene lost 4 bases and the J gene lost 1 base, with 14 bases spanning the gap.

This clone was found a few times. The CDR3 DNA is TGCGCCAGCAGCCACGGAGGACAGGGAGGTAATTCACCCCTCCACTTT. It specifies CASSHGGQGGNSPLHF. This chain joins TRBV4-1 and TRBJ1-6; TRBD1 agrees at 8 bases. The CDR3 has 16 amino acids. CDR1 MGHRA and CDR2 YSYEKL come from the germline V gene. V was pared by 3 bases and J by 6 bases, with 7 bases of the junction left unmatched.

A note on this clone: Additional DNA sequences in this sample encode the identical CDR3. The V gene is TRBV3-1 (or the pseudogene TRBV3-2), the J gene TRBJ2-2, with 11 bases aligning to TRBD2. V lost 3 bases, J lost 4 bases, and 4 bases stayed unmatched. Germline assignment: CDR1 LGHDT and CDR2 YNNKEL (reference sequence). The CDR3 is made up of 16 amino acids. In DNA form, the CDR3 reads TGTGCCAGCAGCCACTTAGCGGGGGGGCGCACCGGGGAGCTGTTTTTT. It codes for CASSHLAGGRTGELFF.

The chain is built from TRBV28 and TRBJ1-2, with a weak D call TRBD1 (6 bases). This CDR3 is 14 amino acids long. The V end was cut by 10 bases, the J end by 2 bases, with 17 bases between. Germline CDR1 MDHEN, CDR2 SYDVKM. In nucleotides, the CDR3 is TGTGCCACCACTATACAGACAGGCAACTATGGCTACACCTTC. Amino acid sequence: CATTIQTGNYGYTF.

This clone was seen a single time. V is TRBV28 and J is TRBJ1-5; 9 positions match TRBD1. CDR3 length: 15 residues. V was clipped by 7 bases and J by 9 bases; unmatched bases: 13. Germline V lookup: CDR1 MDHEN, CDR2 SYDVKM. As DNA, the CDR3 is TGTGCCAGCACCCCCGGGACAGGGCCCGTGAGGCCCCAGCATTTT. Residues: CASTPGTGPVRPQHF.

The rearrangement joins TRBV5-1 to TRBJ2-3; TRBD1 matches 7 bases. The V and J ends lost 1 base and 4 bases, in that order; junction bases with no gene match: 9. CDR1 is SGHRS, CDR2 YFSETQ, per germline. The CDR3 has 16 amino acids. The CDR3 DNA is TGCGCCAGCAGCTTGCGAGGGGGCGATCCTCCAGATACGCAGTATTTT. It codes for CASSLRGGDPPDTQYF.

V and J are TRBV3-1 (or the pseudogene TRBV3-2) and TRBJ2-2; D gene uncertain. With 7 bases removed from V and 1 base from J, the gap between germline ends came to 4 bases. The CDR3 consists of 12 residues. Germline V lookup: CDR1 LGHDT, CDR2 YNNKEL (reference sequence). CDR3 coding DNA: TGTGCCAGCACCGGGAACACCGGGGAGCTGTTTTTT. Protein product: CASTGNTGELFF.

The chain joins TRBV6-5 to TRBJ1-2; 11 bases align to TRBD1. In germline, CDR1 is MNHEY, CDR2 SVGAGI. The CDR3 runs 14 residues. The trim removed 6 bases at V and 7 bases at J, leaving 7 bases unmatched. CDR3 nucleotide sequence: TGTGCCAGCAGCACGGACAGGGGGCTCACTGGCTACACCTTC. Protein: CASSTDRGLTGYTF.

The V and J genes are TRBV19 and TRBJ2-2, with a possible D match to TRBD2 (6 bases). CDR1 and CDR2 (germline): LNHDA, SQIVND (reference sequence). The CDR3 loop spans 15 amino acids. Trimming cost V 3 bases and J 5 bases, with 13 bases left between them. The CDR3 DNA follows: TGTGCCAGTAGTATCGGAGGGGCAGGTACCGGGGAGCTGTTTTTT. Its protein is CASSIGGAGTGELFF.

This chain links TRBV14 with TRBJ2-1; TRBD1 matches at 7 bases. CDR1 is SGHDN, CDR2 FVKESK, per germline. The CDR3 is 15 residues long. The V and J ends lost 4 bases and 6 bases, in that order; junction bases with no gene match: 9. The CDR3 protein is CASSLLGDSRNEQFF. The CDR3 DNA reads TGTGCCAGCAGCCTTTTGGGGGACAGTCGCAATGAGCAGTTCTTC. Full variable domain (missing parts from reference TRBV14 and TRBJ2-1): EAGVTQFPSHSVIEKGQTVTLRCDPISGHDNLYWYRRVMGKEIKFLLHFVKESKQDESGMPNNRFLAERTGGTYSTLKVQPAELEDSGVYFCASSLLGDSRNEQFFGPGTRLTVL.

The CDR3 sequence: CASSQDEGYYGYTF. In DNA form, the CDR3 reads TGTGCCAGCAGCCAAGACGAGGGCTACTATGGCTACACCTTC. V is TRBV3-1 (or the pseudogene TRBV3-2) and J is TRBJ1-2; no clear D. The germline V gene has CDR1 LGHDT and CDR2 YNNKEL (reference sequence). The V end lost 0 bases, the J end lost 3 bases, and 8 bases lay between the germline ends. This CDR3 region has 14 residues.

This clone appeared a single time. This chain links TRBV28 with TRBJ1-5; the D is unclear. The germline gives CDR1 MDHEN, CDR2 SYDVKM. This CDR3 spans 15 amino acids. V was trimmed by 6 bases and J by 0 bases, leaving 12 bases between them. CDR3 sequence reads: CASSPVGSSNQPQHF. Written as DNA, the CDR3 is TGTGCCAGCAGCCCGGTGGGGAGTAGCAATCAGCCCCAGCATTTT.

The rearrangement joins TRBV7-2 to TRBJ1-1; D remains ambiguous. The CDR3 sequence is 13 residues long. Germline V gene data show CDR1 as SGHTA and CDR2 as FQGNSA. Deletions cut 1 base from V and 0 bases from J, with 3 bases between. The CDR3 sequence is CASSLELNTEAFF. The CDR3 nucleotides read TGTGCCAGCAGCTTAGAGCTGAACACTGAAGCTTTCTTT.

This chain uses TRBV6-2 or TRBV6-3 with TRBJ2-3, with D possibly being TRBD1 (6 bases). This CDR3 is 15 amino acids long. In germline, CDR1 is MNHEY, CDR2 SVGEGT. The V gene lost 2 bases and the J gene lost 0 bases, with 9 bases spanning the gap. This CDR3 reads CASSYPGVSTDTQYF. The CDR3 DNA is TGTGCCAGCAGTTACCCAGGGGTAAGCACAGATACGCAGTATTTT.

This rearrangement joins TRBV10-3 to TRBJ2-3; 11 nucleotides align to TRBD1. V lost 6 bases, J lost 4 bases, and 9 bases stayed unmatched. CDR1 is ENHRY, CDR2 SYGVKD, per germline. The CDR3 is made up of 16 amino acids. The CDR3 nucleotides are TGTGCCATCAGCGGACCGGGACAGGGGGTGGCAGATACGCAGTATTTT. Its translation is CAISGPGQGVADTQYF.

Written as DNA, the CDR3 is TGTGCCAGCAGCCAAGGGGAACTCTACAGGGGCGGGGAGCTGTTTTTT. Translating gives CASSQGELYRGGELFF. V usage is TRBV3-1 (or the pseudogene TRBV3-2) and J usage is TRBJ2-2; TRBD1 matches at 7 bases. The CDR3 is 16 residues long. Germline CDR1 LGHDT, CDR2 YNNKEL (reference sequence). V was clipped by 1 base and J by 7 bases; unmatched bases: 9.